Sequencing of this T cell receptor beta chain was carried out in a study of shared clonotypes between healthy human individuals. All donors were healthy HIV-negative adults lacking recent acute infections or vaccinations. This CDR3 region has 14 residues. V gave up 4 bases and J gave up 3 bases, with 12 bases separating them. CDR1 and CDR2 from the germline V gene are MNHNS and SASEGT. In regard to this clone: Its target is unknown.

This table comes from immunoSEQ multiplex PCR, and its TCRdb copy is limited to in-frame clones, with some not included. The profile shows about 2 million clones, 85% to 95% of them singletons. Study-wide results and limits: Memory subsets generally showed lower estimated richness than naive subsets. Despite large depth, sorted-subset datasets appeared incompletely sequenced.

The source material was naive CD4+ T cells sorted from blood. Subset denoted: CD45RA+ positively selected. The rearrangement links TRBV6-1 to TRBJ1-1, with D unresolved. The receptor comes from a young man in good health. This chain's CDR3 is CASSAGRGHTEAFF. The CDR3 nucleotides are TGTGCCAGCAGTGCCGGGCGCGGACACACTGAAGCTTTCTTT.